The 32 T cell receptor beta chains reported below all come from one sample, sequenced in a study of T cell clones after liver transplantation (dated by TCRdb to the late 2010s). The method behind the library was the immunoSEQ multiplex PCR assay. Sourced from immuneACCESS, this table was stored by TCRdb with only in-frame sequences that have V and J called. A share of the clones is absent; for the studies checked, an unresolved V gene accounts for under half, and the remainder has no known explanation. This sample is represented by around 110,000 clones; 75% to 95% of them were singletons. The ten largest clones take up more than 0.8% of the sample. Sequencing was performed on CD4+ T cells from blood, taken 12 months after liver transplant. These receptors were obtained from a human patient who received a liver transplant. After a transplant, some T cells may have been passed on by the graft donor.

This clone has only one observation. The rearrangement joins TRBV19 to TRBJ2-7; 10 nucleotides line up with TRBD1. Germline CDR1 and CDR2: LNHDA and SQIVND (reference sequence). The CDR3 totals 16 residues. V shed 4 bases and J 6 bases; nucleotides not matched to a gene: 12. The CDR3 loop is CASSKRDRGGWAEQYF. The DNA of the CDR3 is TGTGCCAGTAGTAAGAGGGACAGGGGTGGTTGGGCCGAGCAGTACTTC.

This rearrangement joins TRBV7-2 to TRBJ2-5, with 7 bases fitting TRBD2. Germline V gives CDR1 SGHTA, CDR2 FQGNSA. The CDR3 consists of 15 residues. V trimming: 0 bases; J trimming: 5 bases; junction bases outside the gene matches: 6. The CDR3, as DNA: TGTGCCAGCAGCTTAGCGGCTAGCGGAGGGGAGACCCAGTACTTC. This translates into CASSLAASGGETQYF.

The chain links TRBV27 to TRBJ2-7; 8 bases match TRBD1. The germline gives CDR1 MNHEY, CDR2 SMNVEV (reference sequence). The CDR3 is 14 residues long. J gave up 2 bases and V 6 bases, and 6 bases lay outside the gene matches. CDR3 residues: CASSSDRGPYEQYF. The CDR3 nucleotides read TGTGCCAGCAGCTCCGACAGGGGACCCTACGAGCAGTACTTC.

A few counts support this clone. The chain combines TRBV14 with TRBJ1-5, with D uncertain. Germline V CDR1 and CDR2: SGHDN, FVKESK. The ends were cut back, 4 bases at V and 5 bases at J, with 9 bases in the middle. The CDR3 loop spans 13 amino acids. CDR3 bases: TGTGCCAGCAGCCTAACGATGGATCAGCCCCAGCATTTT. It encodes CASSLTMDQPQHF.

The CDR3 nucleotides read TGTGCCTGGACCTCAGGGGACGCTTACAATCAGCCCCAGCATTTT. Translated: CAWTSGDAYNQPQHF. The rearrangement joins TRBV30 to TRBJ1-5; D possibly corresponds to TRBD1 (6 bases). This CDR3 is 15 amino acids long. Trimming took 4 bases from V and 3 from J, leaving 16 bases between them. Germline lookup yields CDR1 GTSNPN and CDR2 SVGIG (reference sequence).

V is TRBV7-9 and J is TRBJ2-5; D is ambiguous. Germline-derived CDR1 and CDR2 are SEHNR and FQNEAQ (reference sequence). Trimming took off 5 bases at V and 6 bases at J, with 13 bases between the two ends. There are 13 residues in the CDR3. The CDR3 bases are TGTGCCAGCAGCAGCACGGCGCAACAGACCCAGTACTTC. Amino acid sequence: CASSSTAQQTQYF.

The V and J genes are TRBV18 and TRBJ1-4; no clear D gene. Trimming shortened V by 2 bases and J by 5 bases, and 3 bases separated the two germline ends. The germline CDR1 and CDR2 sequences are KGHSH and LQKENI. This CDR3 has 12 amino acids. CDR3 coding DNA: TGTGCCAGCTCACCAAAGAATGAAAAACTGTTTTTT. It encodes CASSPKNEKLFF.

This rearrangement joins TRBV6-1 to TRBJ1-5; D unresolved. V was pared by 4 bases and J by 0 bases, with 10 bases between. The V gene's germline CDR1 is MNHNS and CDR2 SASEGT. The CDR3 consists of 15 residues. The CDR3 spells CASSVREYSNQPQHF. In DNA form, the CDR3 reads TGTGCCAGCAGTGTAAGGGAGTATAGCAATCAGCCCCAGCATTTT.

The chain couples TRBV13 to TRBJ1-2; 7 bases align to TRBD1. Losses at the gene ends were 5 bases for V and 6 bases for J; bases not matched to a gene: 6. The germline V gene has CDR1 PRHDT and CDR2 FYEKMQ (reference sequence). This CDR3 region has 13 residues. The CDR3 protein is CASSTATGNGYTF. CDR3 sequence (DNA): TGTGCCAGCAGCACAGCGACAGGGAATGGCTACACCTTC.

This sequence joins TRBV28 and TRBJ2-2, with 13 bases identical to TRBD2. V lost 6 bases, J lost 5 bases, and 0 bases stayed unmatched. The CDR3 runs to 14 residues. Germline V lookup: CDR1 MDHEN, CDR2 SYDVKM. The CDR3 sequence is CASRLAGGTGELFF. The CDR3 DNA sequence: TGTGCCAGCAGACTAGCGGGAGGGACCGGGGAGCTGTTTTTT.

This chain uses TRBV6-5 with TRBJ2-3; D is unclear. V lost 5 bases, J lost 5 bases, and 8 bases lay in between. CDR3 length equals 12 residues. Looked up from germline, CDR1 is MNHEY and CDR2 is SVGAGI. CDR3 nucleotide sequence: TGTGCCAGCAGTCCTTCGGGAGATACGCAGTATTTT. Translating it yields CASSPSGDTQYF.

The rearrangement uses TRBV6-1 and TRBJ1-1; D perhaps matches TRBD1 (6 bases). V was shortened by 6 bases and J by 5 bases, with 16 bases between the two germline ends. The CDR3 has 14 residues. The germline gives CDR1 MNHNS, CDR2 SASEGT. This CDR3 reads CASSLPGQLTEAFF. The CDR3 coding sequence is TGTGCCAGCAGCTTACCGGGACAACTAACTGAAGCTTTCTTT.

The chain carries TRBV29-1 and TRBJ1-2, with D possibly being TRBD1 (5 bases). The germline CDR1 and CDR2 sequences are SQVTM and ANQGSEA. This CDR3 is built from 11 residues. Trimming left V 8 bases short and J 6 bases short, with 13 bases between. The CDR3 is CSTGEVDGYTF. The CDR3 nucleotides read TGCAGCACGGGGGAAGTAGATGGCTACACCTTC.

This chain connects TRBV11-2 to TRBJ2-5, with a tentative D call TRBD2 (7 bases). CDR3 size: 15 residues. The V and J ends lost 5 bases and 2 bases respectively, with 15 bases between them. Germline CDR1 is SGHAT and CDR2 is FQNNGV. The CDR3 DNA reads TGTGCCAGCAGCCCCAGGGGACTACCTCAAGAGACCCAGTACTTC. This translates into CASSPRGLPQETQYF.

CDR3 DNA sequence: TGTGCCAGCAGCCAAGTGGCGGTCTTGAGCTCCTACGAGCAGTACTTC. It yields the protein CASSQVAVLSSYEQYF. The rearrangement uses TRBV4-2 and TRBJ2-7; D gene unclear. The CDR3 is 16 amino acids. Germline CDR1 is LGHNA and CDR2 is YNFKEQ. Trimming stripped 1 base from V and 0 bases from J, with 13 bases between.

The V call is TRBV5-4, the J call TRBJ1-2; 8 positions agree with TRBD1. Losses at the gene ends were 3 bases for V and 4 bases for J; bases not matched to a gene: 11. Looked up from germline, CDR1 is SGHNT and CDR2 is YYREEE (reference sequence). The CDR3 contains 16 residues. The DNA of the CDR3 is TGTGCCAGCAGCTCGGAGGGTGCAGGGGGCTCCTATGGCTACACCTTC. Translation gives CASSSEGAGGSYGYTF. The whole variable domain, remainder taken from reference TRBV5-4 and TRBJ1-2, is ETGVTQSPTHLIKTRGQQVTLRCSSQSGHNTVSWYQQALGQGPQFIFQYYREEENGRGNFPPRFSGLQFPNYSSELNVNALELDDSALYLCASSSEGAGGSYGYTFGSGTRLTVV.

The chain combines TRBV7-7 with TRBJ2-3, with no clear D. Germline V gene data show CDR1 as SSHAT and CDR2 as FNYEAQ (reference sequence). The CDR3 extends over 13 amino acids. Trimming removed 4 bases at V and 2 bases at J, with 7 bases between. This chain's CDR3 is CASSSGPTDTQYF. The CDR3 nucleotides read TGTGCCAGCAGCTCAGGACCCACAGATACGCAGTATTTT.

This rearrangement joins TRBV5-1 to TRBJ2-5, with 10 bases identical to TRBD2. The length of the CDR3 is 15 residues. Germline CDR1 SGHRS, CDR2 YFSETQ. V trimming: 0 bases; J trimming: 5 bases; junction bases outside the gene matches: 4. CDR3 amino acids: CASSLVLAGGETQYF. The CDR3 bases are TGCGCCAGCAGCTTGGTATTAGCGGGGGGTGAGACCCAGTACTTC.

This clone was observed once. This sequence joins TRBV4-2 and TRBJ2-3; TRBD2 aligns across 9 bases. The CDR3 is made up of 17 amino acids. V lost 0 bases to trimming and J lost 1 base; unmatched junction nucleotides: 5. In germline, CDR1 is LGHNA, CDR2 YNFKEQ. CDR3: CASSQELLAGRTDTQYF. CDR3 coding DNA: TGTGCCAGCAGCCAAGAATTACTAGCGGGCCGCACAGATACGCAGTATTTT.

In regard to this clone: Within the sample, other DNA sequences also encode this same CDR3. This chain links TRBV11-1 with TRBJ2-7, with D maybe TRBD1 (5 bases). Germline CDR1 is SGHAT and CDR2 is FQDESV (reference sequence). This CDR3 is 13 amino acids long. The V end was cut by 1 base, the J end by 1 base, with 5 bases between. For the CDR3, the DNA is TGTGCCAGCAGCTTAGAGGGGTCCTACGAGCAGTACTTC. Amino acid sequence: CASSLEGSYEQYF.

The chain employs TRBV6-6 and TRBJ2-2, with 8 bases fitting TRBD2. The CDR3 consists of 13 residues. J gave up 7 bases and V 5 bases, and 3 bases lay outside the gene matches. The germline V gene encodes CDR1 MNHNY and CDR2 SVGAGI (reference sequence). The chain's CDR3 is CASSPTSVGELFF. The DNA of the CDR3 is TGTGCCAGCAGTCCGACTAGCGTCGGGGAGCTGTTTTTT.

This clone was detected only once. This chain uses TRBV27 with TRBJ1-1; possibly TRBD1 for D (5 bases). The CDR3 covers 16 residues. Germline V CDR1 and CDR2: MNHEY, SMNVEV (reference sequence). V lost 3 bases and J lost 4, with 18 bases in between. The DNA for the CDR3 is TGTGCCAGCAGTTTGGGTCATCACGCAGGGACCACTGAAGCTTTCTTT. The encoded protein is CASSLGHHAGTTEAFF.

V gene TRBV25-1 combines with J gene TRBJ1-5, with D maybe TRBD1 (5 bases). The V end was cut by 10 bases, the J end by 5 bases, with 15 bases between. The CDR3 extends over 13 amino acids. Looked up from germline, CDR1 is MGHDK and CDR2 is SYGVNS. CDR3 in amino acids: CAIRTQGYQPQHF. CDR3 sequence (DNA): TGTGCCATTCGGACCCAGGGATATCAGCCCCAGCATTTT.

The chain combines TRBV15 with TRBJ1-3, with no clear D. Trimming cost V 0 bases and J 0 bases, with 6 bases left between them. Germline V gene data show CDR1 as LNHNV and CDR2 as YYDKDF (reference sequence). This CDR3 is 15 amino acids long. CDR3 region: CATSRDPGSGNTIYF. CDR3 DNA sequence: TGTGCCACCAGCAGAGACCCGGGCTCTGGAAACACCATATATTTT.

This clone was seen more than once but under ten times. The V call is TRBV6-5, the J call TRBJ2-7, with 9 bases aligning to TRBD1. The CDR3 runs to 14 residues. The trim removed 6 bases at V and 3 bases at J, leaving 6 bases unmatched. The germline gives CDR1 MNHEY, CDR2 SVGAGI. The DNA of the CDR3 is TGTGCCAGCAGGGGGACAGGGAGGAGCTACGAGCAGTACTTC. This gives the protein CASRGTGRSYEQYF.

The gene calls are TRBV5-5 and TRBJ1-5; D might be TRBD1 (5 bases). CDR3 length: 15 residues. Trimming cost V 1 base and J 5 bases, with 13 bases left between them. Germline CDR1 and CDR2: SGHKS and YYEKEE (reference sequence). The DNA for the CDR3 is TGTGCCAGCAGCTTGCTTGCAGGGAGCGATCAGCCCCAGCATTTT. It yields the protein CASSLLAGSDQPQHF.

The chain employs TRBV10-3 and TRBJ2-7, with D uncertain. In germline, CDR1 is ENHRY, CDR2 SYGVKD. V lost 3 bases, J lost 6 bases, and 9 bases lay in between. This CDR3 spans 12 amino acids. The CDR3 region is CAISDSSLEQYF. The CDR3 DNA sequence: TGTGCCATCAGTGACTCCTCTCTCGAGCAGTACTTC.

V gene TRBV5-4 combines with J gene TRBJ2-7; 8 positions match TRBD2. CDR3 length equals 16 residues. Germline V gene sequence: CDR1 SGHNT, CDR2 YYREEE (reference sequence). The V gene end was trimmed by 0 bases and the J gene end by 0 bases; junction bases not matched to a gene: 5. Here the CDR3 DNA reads TGTGCCAGCAGCTTGGAAGGCGGGAGGAACTCCTACGAGCAGTACTTC. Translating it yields CASSLEGGRNSYEQYF.

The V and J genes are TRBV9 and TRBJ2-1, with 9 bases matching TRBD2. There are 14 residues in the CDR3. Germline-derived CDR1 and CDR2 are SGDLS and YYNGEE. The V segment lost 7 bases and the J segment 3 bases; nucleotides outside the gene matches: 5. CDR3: CASPAGGDYNEQFF. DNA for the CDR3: TGTGCCAGCCCAGCGGGAGGAGACTACAATGAGCAGTTCTTC.

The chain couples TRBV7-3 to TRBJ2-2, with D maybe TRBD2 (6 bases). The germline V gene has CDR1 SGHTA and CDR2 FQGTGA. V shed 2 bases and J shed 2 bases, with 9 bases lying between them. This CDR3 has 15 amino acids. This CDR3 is CASSLAGTNTGELFF. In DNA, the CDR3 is TGTGCCAGCAGCTTAGCCGGGACTAACACCGGGGAGCTGTTTTTT. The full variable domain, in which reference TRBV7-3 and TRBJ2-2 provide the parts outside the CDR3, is GAGVSQTPSNKVTEKGKYVELRCDPISGHTALYWYRQSLGQGPEFLIYFQGTGAADDSGLPNDRFFAVRPEGSVSTLKIQRTERGDSAVYLCASSLAGTNTGELFFGEGSRLTVL.

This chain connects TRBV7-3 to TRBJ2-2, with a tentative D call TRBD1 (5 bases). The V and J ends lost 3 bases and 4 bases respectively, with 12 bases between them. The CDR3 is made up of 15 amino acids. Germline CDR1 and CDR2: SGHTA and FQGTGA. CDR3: CASSFLQVPTGELFF. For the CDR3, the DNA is TGTGCCAGCAGCTTTTTACAGGTTCCCACCGGGGAGCTGTTTTTT.

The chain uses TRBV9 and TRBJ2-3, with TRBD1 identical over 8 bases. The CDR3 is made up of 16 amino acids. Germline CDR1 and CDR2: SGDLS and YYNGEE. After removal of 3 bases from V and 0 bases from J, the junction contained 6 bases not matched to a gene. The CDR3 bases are TGTGCCAGCAGCGGACTACAGGGGGTAAGCACAGATACGCAGTATTTT. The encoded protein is CASSGLQGVSTDTQYF.